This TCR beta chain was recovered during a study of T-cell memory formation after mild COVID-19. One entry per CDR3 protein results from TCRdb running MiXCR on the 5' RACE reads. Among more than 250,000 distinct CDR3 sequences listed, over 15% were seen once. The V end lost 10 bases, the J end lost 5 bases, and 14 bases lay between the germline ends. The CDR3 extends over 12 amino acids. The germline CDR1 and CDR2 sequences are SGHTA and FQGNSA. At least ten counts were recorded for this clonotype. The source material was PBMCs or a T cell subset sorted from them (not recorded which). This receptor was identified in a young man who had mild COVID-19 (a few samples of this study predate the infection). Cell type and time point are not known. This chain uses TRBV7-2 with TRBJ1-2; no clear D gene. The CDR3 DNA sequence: TGTGCCACCCTCCGACTGAAGTATGGCTACACCTTC. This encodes CATLRLKYGYTF.